Sequencing of this TCR beta chain was carried out in a study of T cells in Graves' hyperthyroidism and ophthalmopathy. Study results and caveats: For ophthalmopathy, model prediction preceded onset by a median about 6 months.

Clinical symptoms, serum thyroxine, TRAb, thyroid ultrasound and orbital computed tomography informed diagnoses. Isolation of PBMCs was performed on 8.5 to 10 ml fresh peripheral blood. TCR beta CDR3 sequences were amplified from RNA transcripts. Carried out on the TCR CDR3, a first-round RT-PCR used the HTBI primer set. MiXCR was run by TCRdb on the multiplex PCR reads, yielding one entry per CDR3 protein. This table holds some 150,000 distinct CDR3 sequences, roughly a fifth found once. As for this clonotype: Its antigen is unidentified.

Input material: blood. This TCR was recovered from a woman in her forties or fifties with Graves' hyperthyroidism that later progressed to Graves' ophthalmopathy.

The CDR3: CASSAGTESPNTEAFF. As DNA, the CDR3 is TGTGCCAGCAGCGCAGGGACAGAAAGCCCTAACACTGAAGCTTTCTTT. This chain connects TRBV7-2 to TRBJ1-1; TRBD1 aligns across 7 bases. The germline gives CDR1 SGHTA, CDR2 FQGNSA. CDR3 length: 16 residues. With 5 bases clipped from V and 2 bases from J, the junction kept 11 bases outside the gene matches.